Presented here are 21 T cell receptor beta chains from one specimen sequenced in a study of shared clonotypes between healthy human individuals. The repertoire was sequenced with immunoSEQ multiplex PCR; TCRdb's copy has only in-frame clones and lacks some. The sample contains 850,000 to 1,200,000 clones, around 76% of which appear only once. Sample: memory CD4+ T cells sorted from blood. Subset denoted: CD45RA-negative fraction. All receptors derive from a man younger than 30 in good health.

The J gene is TRBJ2-7, the V gene TRBV10-3; TRBD1 aligns across 8 bases. CDR1 is ENHRY, CDR2 SYGVKD, per germline. With V trimmed by 0 bases and J by 0 bases, 4 bases remained unmatched. This CDR3 comprises 16 residues. CDR3 DNA: TGTGCCATCAGTGAGTCCTGGACAGGGTCCTCCTACGAGCAGTACTTC. Amino acid sequence: CAISESWTGSSYEQYF.

The chain couples TRBV18 to TRBJ2-1; D is unclear. V lost 5 bases and J lost 8, with 10 bases in between. The CDR3 totals 12 residues. Germline assignment: CDR1 KGHSH and CDR2 LQKENI. Here the CDR3 DNA reads TGTGCCAGCTCAGGCGTTGCGGATGAGCAGTTCTTC. Its translation: CASSGVADEQFF.

The chain combines TRBV5-4 with TRBJ2-3, with unresolved D. This CDR3 spans 16 amino acids. Trimming stripped 0 bases from V and 1 base from J, with 12 bases between. The germline V gene encodes CDR1 SGHNT and CDR2 YYREEE (reference sequence). The CDR3 DNA is TGTGCCAGCAGCTTGGCCCTATCAAGCGGCACAGATACGCAGTATTTT. It yields the protein CASSLALSSGTDTQYF. The full variable domain, its missing parts supplied by reference TRBV5-4 and TRBJ2-3, is ETGVTQSPTHLIKTRGQQVTLRCSSQSGHNTVSWYQQALGQGPQFIFQYYREEENGRGNFPPRFSGLQFPNYSSELNVNALELDDSALYLCASSLALSSGTDTQYFGPGTRLTVL.

The CDR3 DNA reads as TGTGCCAGTAGTCCTTATTCAGGGACGGATGAAAAACTGTTTTTT. Protein product: CASSPYSGTDEKLFF. The chain recombines TRBV19 with TRBJ1-4, with D possibly TRBD1 on 5 matching bases. In germline, CDR1 is LNHDA, CDR2 SQIVND (reference sequence). Trimming cost V 5 bases and J 6 bases, with 16 bases left between them. This CDR3 contains 15 residues.

In regard to this clone: Because the CDR3's place on the DNA is in doubt, the DNA is left out and the CDR3 is given as listed by TCRdb. The genes are TRBV30 and TRBJ1-3; TRBD1 is the table's D call and was not checked against the DNA. Germline-derived CDR1 and CDR2 are GTSNPN and SVGIG (reference sequence). The CDR3 comprises 15 residues, both ends counted. CDR3 loop: CAWNSGQGGGNTIYF.

This clone came up a few times. The chain carries TRBV6-1 and TRBJ2-2; the D is unclear. This CDR3 contains 15 residues. Germline V CDR1 and CDR2: MNHNS, SASEGT. The ends were cut back, 6 bases at V and 5 bases at J, with 16 bases in the middle. The CDR3: CASSHARSQTGELFF. CDR3 bases: TGTGCCAGCAGCCACGCCCGGAGTCAGACCGGGGAGCTGTTTTTT.

The V gene is TRBV27, the J gene TRBJ1-6, with D uncertain. Trimming removed 3 bases from V and 6 bases from J, with 9 bases in between. Germline V gene sequence: CDR1 MNHEY, CDR2 SMNVEV (reference sequence). The CDR3 has 14 amino acids. The CDR3 nucleotides are TGTGCCAGCAGTTTGTTCTCTCTTAATTCACCCCTCCACTTT. Translating it yields CASSLFSLNSPLHF.

The CDR3 loop reads CASSRDPTDTQYF. CDR3 nucleotide sequence: TGCGCCAGCAGCCGGGACCCCACAGATACGCAGTATTTT. This chain joins TRBV4-1 and TRBJ2-3; D tentatively fits TRBD1 or TRBD2 (5 bases each). The CDR3 length is 13 residues. Germline V gene lookup returns CDR1 MGHRA and CDR2 YSYEKL. V lost 4 bases, J lost 2 bases, and 7 bases lay in between.

The J gene is TRBJ1-1, the V gene TRBV27, with D hard to call. Per germline, CDR1 MNHEY and CDR2 SMNVEV (reference sequence). V shed 9 bases and J shed 0 bases, with 5 bases lying between them. The length of the CDR3 is 11 residues. The CDR3 loop reads CARSMNTEAFF. The CDR3 DNA sequence: TGTGCCAGATCAATGAACACTGAAGCTTTCTTT.

This clone was counted a few times. The chain recombines TRBV18 with TRBJ1-5; weak D call: TRBD1 (6 bases). Germline V gives CDR1 KGHSH, CDR2 LQKENI. This CDR3 is 15 amino acids long. V lost 3 bases and J lost 3, with 12 bases in between. This CDR3 reads CASSPTDSSNQPQHF. CDR3 DNA: TGTGCCAGCTCACCGACGGACAGTTCCAATCAGCCCCAGCATTTT.

The chain has TRBV18 and TRBJ2-7; 8 bases are a match to TRBD2. Germline values: CDR1 KGHSH, CDR2 LQKENI. Trimming cost V 8 bases and J 3 bases; bases outside gene matches: 6. The CDR3 spans 13 residues. The CDR3 region is CASTRTSLYEQYF. The CDR3 DNA sequence: TGTGCCAGCACCAGGACTAGCCTCTACGAGCAGTACTTC.

The chain combines TRBV5-1 with TRBJ1-6; TRBD1 is a possible D gene (6 bases). Germline V lookup: CDR1 SGHRS, CDR2 YFSETQ. This CDR3 has 15 amino acids. V was pared by 6 bases and J by 7 bases, with 17 bases between. CDR3 region: CASNRGQHLNSPLHF. CDR3 nucleotides: TGCGCCAGCAACCGCGGACAGCACCTAAATTCACCCCTCCACTTT.

On this clone: A much larger clonotype is one base distant, so this may be a read error. The chain joins TRBV18 to TRBJ2-2; D is ambiguous. Between the trimmed V and J ends, which lost 0 bases and 7 bases, there was a span of 6 bases. The germline V gene encodes CDR1 KGHSH and CDR2 LQKENI. The CDR3 totals 13 residues. The chain's CDR3 is CASSPPSGGELFF. CDR3 DNA: TGTGCCAGCTCACCACCCTCGGGCGGGGAGCTGTTTTTT.

V gene TRBV29-1 combines with J gene TRBJ2-3; D may be TRBD1 (6 bases). Per germline, CDR1 SQVTM and CDR2 ANQGSEA. Deletions cut 2 bases from V and 3 bases from J, with 9 bases between. This CDR3 has 13 amino acids. The CDR3 here is CSVERQGTDTQYF. The DNA of the CDR3 is TGCAGCGTTGAACGGCAGGGGACAGATACGCAGTATTTT.

This chain joins TRBV2 and TRBJ2-2; no reliable D call. There are 12 residues in the CDR3. V lost 8 bases, J lost 5 bases, and 9 bases lay in between. CDR1 and CDR2 (germline): SNHLY, FYNNEI. This CDR3 reads CASGMGTGELFF. CDR3 DNA: TGTGCCAGCGGGATGGGGACCGGGGAGCTGTTTTTT.

The V and J genes are TRBV10-2 and TRBJ1-2; TRBD1 agrees at 9 bases. The CDR3 is 14 residues long. CDR1 and CDR2 (germline): WSHSY, SAAADI. The J segment lost 6 bases and the V segment lost 2 bases, leaving 4 bases of the junction unmatched. CDR3 nucleotide sequence: TGCGCCAGCAGTGAGACACAGGGGGCGCATGGCTACACCTTC. Amino acid sequence: CASSETQGAHGYTF.

This clone was picked up one time. The rearrangement uses TRBV5-4 and TRBJ2-7, with 11 bases lining up with TRBD2. Trimming removed 0 bases from V and 4 bases from J; junction bases left unmatched: 9. Germline CDR1 reads SGHNT; CDR2 reads YYREEE (reference sequence). This CDR3 has 17 amino acids. In DNA, the CDR3 is TGTGCCAGCAGCTTGGGGCCCCTAGCGGGAGGCGGGTACGAGCAGTACTTC. Amino acids: CASSLGPLAGGGYEQYF.

The CDR3: CASSTTGKYEQYF. CDR3 bases: TGTGCCAGCAGCACCACAGGGAAGTACGAGCAGTACTTC. The rearrangement joins TRBV5-8 to TRBJ2-7, with a possible D match to TRBD1 (6 bases). The CDR3 length is 13 residues. Germline V gives CDR1 SGHTS, CDR2 YDEGEE. The V and J ends lost 4 bases and 4 bases respectively, with 12 bases between them.

The rearrangement links TRBV11-2 to TRBJ2-3; 7 positions agree with TRBD2. Germline V gene data show CDR1 as SGHAT and CDR2 as FQNNGV. This CDR3 contains 13 residues. J gave up 5 bases and V 5 bases, and 4 bases lay outside the gene matches. The CDR3 is CASSTIAGDTQYF. DNA of the CDR3: TGTGCCAGCAGCACCATAGCGGGAGATACGCAGTATTTT.

The chain recombines TRBV7-2 with TRBJ2-7, with 9 bases that match TRBD1. Germline trimming cut 5 bases from V and 1 base from J; bases unmatched to any gene: 6. The CDR3 covers 15 residues. Germline CDR1 is SGHTA and CDR2 is FQGNSA. The DNA of the CDR3 is TGTGCCAGCAGCCCAGCCGGGACAGGGTCCTACGAGCAGTACTTC. This gives the protein CASSPAGTGSYEQYF.

This CDR3 reads CASSQDWAGYQETQYF. The CDR3 nucleotides read TGTGCCAGCAGCCAAGATTGGGCGGGGTACCAAGAGACCCAGTACTTC. The chain is built from TRBV14 and TRBJ2-5, with D possibly matching TRBD2 (6 bases). Trimming removed 0 bases from V and 0 bases from J, with 11 bases in between. This CDR3 comprises 16 residues. Germline V lookup: CDR1 SGHDN, CDR2 FVKESK.